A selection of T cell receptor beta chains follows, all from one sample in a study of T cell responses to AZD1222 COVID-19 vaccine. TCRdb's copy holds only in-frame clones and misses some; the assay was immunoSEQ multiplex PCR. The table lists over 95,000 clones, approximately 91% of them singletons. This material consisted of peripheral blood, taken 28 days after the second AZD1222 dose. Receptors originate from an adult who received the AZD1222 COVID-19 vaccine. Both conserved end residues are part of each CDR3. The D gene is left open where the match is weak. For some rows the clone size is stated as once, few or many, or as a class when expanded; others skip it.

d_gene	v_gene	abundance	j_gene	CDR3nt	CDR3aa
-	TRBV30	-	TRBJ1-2	TGTGCCTGGAGTGCGGGGGTCTATGGCTACACCTTC	CAWSAGVYGYTF
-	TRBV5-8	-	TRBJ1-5	TGTGCCAGCAGCTTGGCCCTGTCCGGGCCGACCCGCGCCCAGCATTTT	CASSLALSGPTRAQHF
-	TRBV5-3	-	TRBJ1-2	TGTGCCAGAAGCTTGACGAAGGAGGTTCGAGAGAGCTATGGCTACACCTTC	CARSLTKEVRESYGYTF
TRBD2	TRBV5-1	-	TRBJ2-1	TGCGCCAGCATCTGGACTAGCGGGAGGGCCGATGAGCAGTTCTTC	CASIWTSGRADEQFF
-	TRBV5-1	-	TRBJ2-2	TGCGCCAGCAGCTCCTCAGGATCGAACACCGGGGAGCTGTTTTTT	CASSSSGSNTGELFF
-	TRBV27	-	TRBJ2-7	TGTGCCAGCAGCTTCGACACAAGGAGGGAGCAGTACTTC	CASSFDTRREQYF
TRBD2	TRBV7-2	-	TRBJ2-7	TGTGCCAGCAGCTTGGGGACTAGCGGGAGGTCCATTTCCTACGAGCAGTACTTC	CASSLGTSGRSISYEQYF
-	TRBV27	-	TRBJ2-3	TGTGCCAGCAGGTTACAGGGAGGATCATACGTTACGCAGTATTTT	CASRLQGGSYVTQYF
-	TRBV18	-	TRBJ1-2	TGTGCCAGCTCACCTTTGGTTGAGGGGAGAGGCTACACCTTC	CASSPLVEGRGYTF
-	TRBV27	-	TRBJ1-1	TGTGCCAGCAGGAGACAGCTGAACACTGAAGCTTTCTTT	CASRRQLNTEAFF
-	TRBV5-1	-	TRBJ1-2	TGCGCCAGCAGCGAACTACAGGGTTATGGCTACACCTTC	CASSELQGYGYTF
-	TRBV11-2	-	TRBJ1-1	TGTGCCAGCAGCTCGTTGGGGAGCGCTGAAGCTTTCTTT	CASSSLGSAEAFF
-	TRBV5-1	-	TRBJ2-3	TGCGCCAGCAGCTTGGCCCTAACAGGGACCACAGATACGCAGTATTTT	CASSLALTGTTDTQYF
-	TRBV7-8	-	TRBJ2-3	TGTGCCAGCAGCTTAAGGGCAGCAGATACGCAGTATTTT	CASSLRAADTQYF
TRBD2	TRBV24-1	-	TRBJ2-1	TGTGCCACCAGTCCTAGGACTAGCGGCCACAATGAGCAGTTCTTC	CATSPRTSGHNEQFF
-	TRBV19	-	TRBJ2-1	TGTGCCAGTAGTGCGGGCAATGAGCAGTTCTTC	CASSAGNEQFF
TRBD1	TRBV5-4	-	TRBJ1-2	TGTGCCAGCAGCCCGTCCGACAGGGGTGCGTATGGCTACACCTTC	CASSPSDRGAYGYTF
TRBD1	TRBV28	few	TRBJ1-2	TGTGCCAGCATCGGGGGGAGGGGACAGTTTGGCTACACCTTC	CASIGGRGQFGYTF
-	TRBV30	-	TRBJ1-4	TGTGCCTGGAGTGTAGGAGGCGGTAAGGAAAAACTGTTTTTT	CAWSVGGGKEKLFF
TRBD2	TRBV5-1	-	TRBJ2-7	TGCGCCAGCAGCCTTGCGGGAGATTCCTACGAGCAGTACTTC	CASSLAGDSYEQYF
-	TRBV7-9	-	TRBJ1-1	TGTGCCAGCAGCCCCTCACATGAGGGGAAGGCTTTCTTT	CASSPSHEGKAFF
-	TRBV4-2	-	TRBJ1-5	TGTGCCAGCAGCCAAGCCTCAGGGGGCAATCAGCCCCAGCATTTT	CASSQASGGNQPQHF
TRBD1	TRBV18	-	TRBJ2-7	TGTGCCAGCTCACCGTTCGGGACAGGGAACGAGCAGTACTTC	CASSPFGTGNEQYF
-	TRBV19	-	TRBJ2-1	TGTGCCAGTAGTATCGGGGTGGGCTCCTACAATGAGCAGTTCTTC	CASSIGVGSYNEQFF
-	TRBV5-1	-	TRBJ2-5	TGCGCCAGCAGCTTTGGCGCTACGAGCCCGGAAGGGGAGACCCAGTACTTC	CASSFGATSPEGETQYF
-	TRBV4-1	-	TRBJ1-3	TGCGCCAGCAGCCAAGATAGGAATGTAGGAAACACCATATATTTT	CASSQDRNVGNTIYF
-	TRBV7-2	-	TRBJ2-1	TGTGCCAGCAGCTTATATATAGGCGGGTCCTACAATGAGCAGTTCTTC	CASSLYIGGSYNEQFF
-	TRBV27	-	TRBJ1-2	TGTGCCAGCACCCCCTGGGGAACAGGGCTGGACTATGGCTACACCTTC	CASTPWGTGLDYGYTF
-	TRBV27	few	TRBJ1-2	TGTGCCAGCAGCCCTGCGGGGGGGTATGGCTACACCTTC	CASSPAGGYGYTF
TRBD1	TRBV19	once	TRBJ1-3	TGTGCCAGTAGCGGACAGGGCACGTCTGGAAACACCATATATTTT	CASSGQGTSGNTIYF
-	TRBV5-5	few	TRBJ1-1	TGTGCCAGCAGCTTGATAACAGGGAACGAAGCTTTCTTT	CASSLITGNEAFF
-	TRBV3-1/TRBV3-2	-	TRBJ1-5	TGTGCCAGCAGCCAAGATGGGGGGGCCTGGCAGCCCCAGCATTTT	CASSQDGGAWQPQHF
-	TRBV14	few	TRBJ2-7	TGTGCCAGCAGCCAAGATTTATGGTCCGAGCAGTACTTC	CASSQDLWSEQYF
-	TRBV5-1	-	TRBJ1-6	TGCGCCAGCAAGAGCGGACAGCGAGATTCACCCCTCCACTTT	CASKSGQRDSPLHF
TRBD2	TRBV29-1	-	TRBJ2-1	TGCAGCGTTGGACTAGCGGCCGACAATGAGCAGTTCTTC	CSVGLAADNEQFF
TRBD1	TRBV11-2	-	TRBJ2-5	TGTGCCAGCAGCCCGGGACAGGGGTGGCAAGAGACCCAGTACTTC	CASSPGQGWQETQYF
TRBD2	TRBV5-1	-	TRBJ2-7	TGCGCCAGCAGCCCACGTGGGGGGGATTTGGGGCAGTACTTC	CASSPRGGDLGQYF
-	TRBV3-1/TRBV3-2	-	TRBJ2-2	TGTGCCAGCAACTCCAGGTCTGGCGGGGAGCTGTTTTTT	CASNSRSGGELFF
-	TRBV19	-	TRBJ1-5	TGTGCCAGTAGTGCAGGGGCGACCAACTCTTATAGCAATCAGCCCCAGCATTTT	CASSAGATNSYSNQPQHF
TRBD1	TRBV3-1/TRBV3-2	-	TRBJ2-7	TGTGCCAGCAGCCCCTCGACAGGGGCCGAGCAGTACTTC	CASSPSTGAEQYF
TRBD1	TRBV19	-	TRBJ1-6	TGTGCCAGTAGTGTCTTACAGGGGGCGACTTCACCCCTCCACTTT	CASSVLQGATSPLHF
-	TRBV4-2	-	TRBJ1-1	TGTGCCAGCAGCCAAGAAACCGGAGGACCTGAGGCTTTCTTT	CASSQETGGPEAFF
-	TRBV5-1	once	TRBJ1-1	TGCGCCAGCAGCTTCTCCCTAAACACTGAAGCTTTCTTT	CASSFSLNTEAFF
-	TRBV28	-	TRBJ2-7	TGTGCCAGCATTCACAGCTACGAGCAGTACTTC	CASIHSYEQYF
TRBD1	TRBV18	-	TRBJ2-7	TGTGCCAGCTCCCTCAGGGGGAGCCCCTACGAGCAGTACTTC	CASSLRGSPYEQYF
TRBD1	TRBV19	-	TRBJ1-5	TGTGCCAGTAGTATACGACAGGGGGTGAACAATCAGCCCCAGCATTTT	CASSIRQGVNNQPQHF
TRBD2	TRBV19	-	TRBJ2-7	TGTGCCAGTAGGAAGGGACTAGCGGAACCATACGAGCAGTACTTC	CASRKGLAEPYEQYF
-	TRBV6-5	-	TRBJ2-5	TGTGCCAGCAGTTATAATGTCCGGGAGACCCAGTACTTC	CASSYNVRETQYF